Sequencing of this T cell receptor (beta chain) was carried out in a study of identical twins. Study conclusions and caveats: Conclusions rested on cross-sectional statistics rather than following the same donors. Within twin pairs, the out-of-frame alpha sequences they shared showed excess low generation probability. Insertions were fewer in abundant cord blood beta clonotypes, whereas memory repertoires showed none of this pattern.

TCRdb called the 5' RACE reads again in MiXCR, with one record for every CDR3 protein. Of about 330,000 distinct CDR3 sequences in the sample, about 12% were seen once. V shed 3 bases and J shed 7 bases, with 10 bases lying between them. The CDR3 is made up of 14 amino acids. The germline V gene has CDR1 MGHDK and CDR2 SYGVNS. This clonotype was counted between two and nine times. What it recognizes is unknown. The sample was also linked to a second study, of yellow fever vaccine responses in identical twins.

The source material was CD8+ T cells sorted from blood. The genes are TRBV25-1 and TRBJ1-6; possible D gene TRBD1, 5 bases. The TCR sequence derives from a woman aged 18-30 years in good health. CDR3 residues: CASSDRETNSPLHF. The CDR3 DNA follows: TGTGCCAGCAGTGACAGGGAAACCAATTCACCCCTCCACTTT.